One and the same sample provided the 8 T cell receptor beta chains below, sequenced in a study of shared clonotypes between healthy human individuals. Using immunoSEQ multiplex PCR, the repertoire was profiled, and TCRdb retains in-frame clones only, with some absent. This table has about 320,000 clones, around 87% appearing once. The specimen was memory CD8+ T cells sorted from blood. The sample's subset: CD45RO+ cells pooled with CCR7-negative TemRA cells. These receptor sequences come from a man younger than 30 in good health.

This clone was picked up a small number of times. This chain connects TRBV6-6 to TRBJ2-3, with TRBD1 identical over 9 bases. After removal of 6 bases from V and 6 bases from J, the junction contained 7 bases not matched to a gene. Germline V gene sequence: CDR1 MNHNY, CDR2 SVGAGI (reference sequence). The length of the CDR3 is 14 residues. The CDR3 DNA follows: TGTGCCAGCAGACCCGGGACAGGGTTCGATACGCAGTATTTT. This translates into CASRPGTGFDTQYF.

This rearrangement joins TRBV6-6 to TRBJ2-1; D gene ambiguous. The CDR3 spans 15 residues. The germline V gene encodes CDR1 MNHNY and CDR2 SVGAGI (reference sequence). V lost 2 bases to trimming and J lost 7 bases, with 15 bases between them. CDR3 protein: CASSYTDSWWNEQFF. The CDR3 DNA follows: TGTGCCAGCAGTTACACCGATAGCTGGTGGAATGAGCAGTTCTTC.

The CDR3 loop is CASSETGIYLSNYGYTF. The DNA of the CDR3 is TGTGCCAGCAGCGAAACCGGGATCTATTTATCTAACTATGGCTACACCTTC. The rearrangement links TRBV7-2 to TRBJ1-2; no firm D call. The CDR3 runs to 17 residues. CDR1 and CDR2 (germline): SGHTA, FQGNSA. The V end was cut by 5 bases, the J end by 0 bases, with 19 bases between.

The V call is TRBV7-9, the J call TRBJ2-7; 12 bases match TRBD2. Unmatched junction bases numbered 10, after V lost 5 bases and J lost 5 bases. CDR1 SEHNR and CDR2 FQNEAQ come from the germline V gene (reference sequence). The CDR3 is 16 amino acids. The CDR3 DNA reads TGTGCCAGCAGCGCAACGACTAGCGGGGGACCGGACGAGCAGTACTTC. Its protein is CASSATTSGGPDEQYF. The full variable domain, completed using reference TRBV7-9 and TRBJ2-7, is DTGVSQNPRHKITKRGQNVTFRCDPISEHNRLYWYRQTLGQGPEFLTYFQNEAQLEKSRLLSDRFSAERPKGSFSTLEIQRTEQGDSAMYLCASSATTSGGPDEQYFGPGTRLTVT.

Written as DNA, the CDR3 is TGTGCCAGCAGCAGGGACAGCTTCCTGGGTACCGGGGAGCTGTTTTTT. Translated, it gives CASSRDSFLGTGELFF. The J gene is TRBJ2-2, the V gene TRBV9, with 7 bases lining up with TRBD1. Germline-derived CDR1 and CDR2 are SGDLS and YYNGEE. The CDR3 is 16 amino acids. J lost 5 bases, V lost 4 bases, and 11 bases had no gene match.

J is TRBJ2-5 and V is TRBV13; tentatively, D is TRBD2 (6 bases). CDR3 length: 16 amino acids. V lost 0 bases and J 2 bases, leaving 13 bases between the germline ends. Germline lookup yields CDR1 PRHDT and CDR2 FYEKMQ (reference sequence). The CDR3 reads CASSLGGRDFQETQYF. As DNA, the CDR3 is TGTGCCAGCAGCTTAGGCGGCAGGGACTTTCAAGAGACCCAGTACTTC.

The chain joins TRBV6-5 to TRBJ1-1; D might be TRBD1 (5 bases). Germline V lookup: CDR1 MNHEY, CDR2 SVGAGI. This CDR3 has 13 amino acids. V lost 5 bases, J lost 4 bases, and 11 bases lay in between. CDR3 sequence reads: CASSMTVSTEAFF. CDR3 sequence (DNA): TGTGCCAGCAGTATGACAGTGAGCACTGAAGCTTTCTTT.

With respect to this clone: Other nucleotide sequences from this sample produce the same CDR3. This chain uses TRBV27 with TRBJ1-5; D is perhaps TRBD1 (5 bases). The CDR3 is made up of 14 amino acids. CDR1 and CDR2 (germline): MNHEY, SMNVEV (reference sequence). V lost 5 bases, J lost 0 bases, and 8 bases lay in between. CDR3 nucleotide sequence: TGTGCCAGCAGTACCCAGGGTAGCAATCAGCCCCAGCATTTT. Amino acids: CASSTQGSNQPQHF.